This T cell receptor beta chain is from a study of post-analysis software for immune sequencing data. The table lists this clonotype with a few counts. Its cognate antigen is unknown. Findings and limits, study-wide: Four or five TRBV segments were more frequent in patients than controls; TRBV5-6, TRBV5-1 and TRBV20-1 belonged to this group.

TCR beta cDNA libraries included unique molecular identifiers. TCRdb reprocessed the PCR reads with MiXCR, giving one entry per CDR3 protein. Among hundreds of thousands of distinct CDR3 sequences listed, 44% were seen once. CDR3 size: 13 residues. Germline CDR1 and CDR2: SGHKS and YYEKEE (reference sequence). V was cut by 1 base and J by 4 bases, with 9 bases left in between. Sequencing input: blood. The V gene is TRBV5-5, the J gene TRBJ2-7; D is tentatively TRBD1 or TRBD2 (5 bases each). The sequence was collected from a girl aged 5-17 years with multiple sclerosis. The CDR3 is CASSLFGGYEQYF. The CDR3 DNA sequence: TGTGCCAGCAGCTTGTTTGGGGGATACGAGCAGTACTTC.